This TCR beta chain was captured by sequencing in a study of blood T cell repertoires in COVID-19 (dated by TCRdb to 2020 to 2021). Turning to the overall study: Collaborator samples came from the United States, Italy and Spain and covered acute and convalescent phases of COVID-19. The prospective study material was composed of cDNA or gDNA derived from T cells, B-cell-depleted T cells, or PBMCs. Deeply sampled blood TCRbeta repertoires from subjects exposed to, actively infected with, or recovered from COVID-19 were included in the dataset. A freely available public database, intended as a resource for researchers studying the immune response to SARS-CoV-2, is where the repertoires were released. Samples were obtained from the ongoing ImmuneRACE study (first 160 participants) and from 1,254 subjects provided by 6 global collaborators. The sample metadata nearly always contained a de-identified subject ID, COVID-19 status, age in years and sex. Where available, HLA class I and class II types were obtained from metadata supplied by the sample provider rather than from assay-based typing. Overall results and qualifications from the work: The quantity of clinical and demographic metadata differed by source and by participant and was supplied without curation.

Unmatched junction bases come to 11, with V trimmed by 6 bases and J by 3 bases. Based on the germline V gene (reference sequence), the CDR1 and CDR2 sequences are LNHDA and SQIVND. The CDR3 numbers 16 residues from cysteine through phenylalanine. This entry keeps only the CDR3 DNA: 48 bases, framed from base 1. Participants in the prospective study were enrolled through a virtual design, were aged roughly 18 to 90 years, and lived in fewer than 30 United States geographic areas. In the prospective study, cohorts were assigned on the basis of participant-reported clinical history obtained from a screening survey and a study questionnaire. Recovered participants in ImmuneRACE Cohort 3 were defined by two consecutive negative NP/OP PCR tests, clearance by a healthcare professional, or resolution of symptoms. Each participant in the prospective study had whole blood, serum and a nasopharyngeal or oropharyngeal swab collected by mobile phlebotomists. Additional blood draws and questionnaires over a roughly two-month period could optionally be provided by prospective study participants. Before DNA extraction, prospective study blood samples were shipped either frozen or at room temperature.

With respect to this clone: The specificity of this receptor is unknown. The record has no base qualities; no much larger clone is one base away.

The immunoSEQ Assay, a bias-controlled multiplex PCR, was used to amplify TCRbeta CDR3 regions from genomic DNA. The source study handled its data this way. The number of nucleated cells in each sample was estimated from the amplification of reference gene primers within the assay. To quantify the absolute abundance of each unique TCRbeta CDR3 rearrangement, sequence reads were collapsed and filtered. Productive Simpson clonality was computed per sample as the square root of Simpson's diversity index over productive rearrangements. Drawn from immuneACCESS, this table holds only the in-frame rearrangements with V and J called that TCRdb kept. Clones are partly lost; checked studies trace under half to an unresolved V gene and leave the rest unexplained. D and trimming come from the DNA, and the V and J calls and clone size come from that table. This sample comprises approximately 350,000 clones, roughly 90% of them detected only once. 2.5% to 3% of the sample is in the top ten clones.

The sequencing input was PBMCs or T cells enriched from blood (not recorded which). This receptor was identified in a young woman who had recovered from COVID-19. Recombination linked TRBV19 to TRBJ2-4; a stretch of 7 junction bases matches TRBD2. The CDR3 region has the sequence CASSPWGGKDKNIQYF. The nucleotides read TGTGCCAGTAGCCCCTGGGGGGGTAAGGACAAAAACATTCAGTACTTC.